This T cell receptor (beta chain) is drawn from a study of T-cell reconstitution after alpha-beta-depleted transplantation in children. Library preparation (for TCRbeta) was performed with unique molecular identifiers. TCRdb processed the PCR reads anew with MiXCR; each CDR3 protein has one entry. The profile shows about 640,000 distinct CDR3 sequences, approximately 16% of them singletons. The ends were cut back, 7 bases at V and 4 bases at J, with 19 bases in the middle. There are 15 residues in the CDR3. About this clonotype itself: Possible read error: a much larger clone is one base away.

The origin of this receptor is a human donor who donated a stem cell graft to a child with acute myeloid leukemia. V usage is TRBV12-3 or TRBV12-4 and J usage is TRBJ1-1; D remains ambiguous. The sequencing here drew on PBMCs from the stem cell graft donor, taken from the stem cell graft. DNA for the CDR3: TGTGCCAGCACTCACACCAACCGCATGAGCACTGAAGCTTTCTTT. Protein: CASTHTNRMSTEAFF.